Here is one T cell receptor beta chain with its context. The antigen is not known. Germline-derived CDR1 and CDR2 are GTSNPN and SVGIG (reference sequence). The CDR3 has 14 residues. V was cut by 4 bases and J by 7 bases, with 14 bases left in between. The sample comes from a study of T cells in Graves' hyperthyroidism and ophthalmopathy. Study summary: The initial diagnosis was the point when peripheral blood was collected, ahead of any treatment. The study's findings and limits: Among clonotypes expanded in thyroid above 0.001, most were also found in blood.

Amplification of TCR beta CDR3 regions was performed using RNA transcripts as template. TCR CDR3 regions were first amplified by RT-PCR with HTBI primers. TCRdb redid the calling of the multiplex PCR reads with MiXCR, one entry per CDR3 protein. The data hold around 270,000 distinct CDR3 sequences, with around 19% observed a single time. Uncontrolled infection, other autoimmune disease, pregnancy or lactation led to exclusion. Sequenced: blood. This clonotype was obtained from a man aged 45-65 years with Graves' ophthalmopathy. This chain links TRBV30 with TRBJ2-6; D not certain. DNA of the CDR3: TGTGCCTGGACCCAAACAACCGGAGCCAACGTCCTGACTTTC. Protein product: CAWTQTTGANVLTF.